Below are 31 T cell receptor beta chains sequenced from a single sample in a study of PD-L1 blockade in urothelial cancer. Noted time point: peripheral blood 6 weeks after treatment start. Measured with immunoSEQ multiplex PCR; TCRdb has only the in-frame clones, and not every one. The sample lists roughly 30,000 clones; around 89% were seen once. This specimen was PBMCs, taken around atezolizumab (anti-PD-L1) treatment. The receptors stem from a man older than 75 with urothelial cancer.

The chain links TRBV19 to TRBJ2-2; 9 positions agree with TRBD2. The ends lost 8 bases at V and 2 bases at J; junction bases unmatched: 9. The CDR3 extends over 16 amino acids. CDR1 and CDR2 from the germline V gene are LNHDA and SQIVND (reference sequence). CDR3 sequence reads: CASLTSGRENTGELFF. CDR3 in DNA: TGTGCCAGTTTAACTAGCGGGCGGGAAAACACCGGGGAGCTGTTTTTT.

This chain uses TRBV19 with TRBJ2-7; 9 nucleotides agree with TRBD2. Germline CDR1 reads LNHDA; CDR2 reads SQIVND (reference sequence). This CDR3 spans 15 amino acids. After removal of 6 bases from V and 5 bases from J, the junction contained 11 bases not matched to a gene. The chain's CDR3 is CASSKAGTSFNEQYF. The CDR3, as DNA: TGTGCCAGTAGCAAAGCCGGGACTAGCTTTAACGAGCAGTACTTC.

The V gene is TRBV5-1, the J gene TRBJ2-3, with D possibly matching TRBD1 (6 bases). The CDR3 has 17 amino acids. The ends were cut back, 4 bases at V and 0 bases at J, with 18 bases in the middle. Germline V lookup: CDR1 SGHRS, CDR2 YFSETQ. Here the CDR3 reads CASSVAPLGASTDTQYF. Written as DNA, the CDR3 is TGCGCCAGCAGCGTGGCCCCTTTGGGGGCTAGCACAGATACGCAGTATTTT.

The chain recombines TRBV7-2 with TRBJ2-7, with D unresolved. The germline V gene encodes CDR1 SGHTA and CDR2 FQGNSA. V shed 3 bases and J shed 0 bases, with 3 bases lying between them. This CDR3 has 12 residues. The CDR3, as DNA: TGTGCCAGCAGCTTGAGCTCCTACGAGCAGTACTTC. Protein: CASSLSSYEQYF. Looking up the rest from reference TRBV7-2 and TRBJ2-7 gives the full variable domain: GAGVSQSPSNKVTEKGKDVELRCDPISGHTALYWYRQSLGQGLEFLIYFQGNSAPDKSGLPSDRFSAERTGGSVSTLTIQRTQQEDSAVYLCASSLSSYEQYFGPGTRLTVT.

The rearrangement links TRBV4-1 to TRBJ1-1; D ambiguous. The CDR3 runs to 12 residues. Germline values: CDR1 MGHRA, CDR2 YSYEKL. Trimming took 6 bases from V and 6 from J, leaving 11 bases between them. This CDR3 is CASRGGGAEAFF. The CDR3 bases are TGCGCCAGCAGGGGCGGAGGCGCTGAAGCTTTCTTT.

The V and J genes are TRBV23-1 and TRBJ1-2; a possible D gene is TRBD1 (6 bases). TRBV23-1 is given ORF status, its function remaining uncertain. The CDR3 length is 13 residues. V was cut by 0 bases and J by 7 bases, with 9 bases left in between. CDR3 sequence reads: CASSQSRRGGYTF. The CDR3 DNA reads as TGCGCCAGCAGTCAATCGCGCAGGGGTGGCTACACCTTC.

The genes are TRBV4-3 and TRBJ1-2; no clear D. The CDR3 runs to 15 residues. The V gene lost 0 bases and the J gene lost 8 bases, with 16 bases spanning the gap. CDR1 is LGHNA and CDR2 is YSLEER in the germline V gene. The CDR3 coding sequence is TGCGCCAGCAGCCAAGATCGGCCGAGATCGGAGGGCTACACCTTC. Its translation: CASSQDRPRSEGYTF.

The chain is built from TRBV5-1 and TRBJ2-1; 10 bases fit TRBD2. This CDR3 is built from 16 residues. The germline gives CDR1 SGHRS, CDR2 YFSETQ. V was pared by 0 bases and J by 3 bases, with 3 bases of the junction left unmatched. The CDR3 DNA reads TGCGCCAGCAGCTTGGACGCTAGCGGGGGCTACAATGAGCAGTTCTTC. It is translated as CASSLDASGGYNEQFF. The full variable domain, with the rest looked up from reference TRBV5-1 and TRBJ2-1, is KAGVTQTPRYLIKTRGQQVTLSCSPISGHRSVSWYQQTPGQGLQFLFEYFSETQRNKGNFPGRFSGRQFSNSRSEMNVSTLELGDSALYLCASSLDASGGYNEQFFGPGTRLTVL.

This clone is medium-sized in the sample. The chain is built from TRBV6-6 and TRBJ1-1; no definite D call. The CDR3 is made up of 11 amino acids. CDR1 is MNHNY and CDR2 is SVGAGI in the germline V gene (reference sequence). Trimming left V 6 bases short and J 3 bases short, with 5 bases between. CDR3 nucleotide sequence: TGTGCCAGCAGGGCCTACACTGAAGCTTTCTTT. Protein: CASRAYTEAFF.

The chain is built from TRBV5-6 and TRBJ1-1; 9 bases are shared with TRBD1. V lost 4 bases, J lost 1 base, and 2 bases stayed unmatched. CDR1 is SGHDT, CDR2 YYEEEE, per germline. This CDR3 region has 14 residues. The CDR3 is CASSVDRGNTEAFF. As DNA, the CDR3 is TGTGCCAGCAGCGTGGACAGGGGGAACACTGAAGCTTTCTTT.

For the CDR3, the DNA is TGTGCCAGCTCACGAGGGGGTACAGATACGCAGTATTTT. This encodes CASSRGGTDTQYF. J is TRBJ2-3 and V is TRBV18, with D perhaps TRBD1 (6 bases). In germline, CDR1 is KGHSH, CDR2 LQKENI. The V and J ends lost 4 bases and 3 bases respectively, with 8 bases between them. The CDR3 extends over 13 amino acids.

The chain has TRBV27 and TRBJ1-1, with TRBD1 matching 10 bases. Germline values: CDR1 MNHEY, CDR2 SMNVEV (reference sequence). The length of the CDR3 is 13 residues. V lost 5 bases and J lost 10; bases outside the gene matches: 7. CDR3 region: CASSPDRGLRAFF. In DNA form, the CDR3 reads TGTGCCAGCAGTCCGGACAGGGGGTTGCGAGCTTTCTTT.

CDR3 sequence reads: CASSLRGRAVWETQYF. CDR3 coding DNA: TGTGCCAGCAGCTTACGCGGGAGGGCCGTCTGGGAGACCCAGTACTTC. The chain links TRBV7-2 to TRBJ2-5; the match to TRBD2 covers 9 bases. Germline loops: CDR1 SGHTA, CDR2 FQGNSA. The CDR3 is 16 amino acids. V lost 2 bases and J lost 5; bases outside the gene matches: 9.

This chain connects TRBV18 to TRBJ2-5; a possible D gene is TRBD1 (5 bases). Germline V gene lookup returns CDR1 KGHSH and CDR2 LQKENI. The V end lost 1 base, the J end lost 4 bases, and 13 bases lay between the germline ends. CDR3 length equals 15 residues. The CDR3 DNA follows: TGTGCCAGCTCACCACACAAGGGGATGGGAGAGACCCAGTACTTC. Its protein product is CASSPHKGMGETQYF.

This sequence joins TRBV30 and TRBJ2-7, with TRBD1 identical over 10 bases. The CDR3 sequence is 13 residues long. Germline CDR1 and CDR2: GTSNPN and SVGIG (reference sequence). Trimming removed 2 bases from V and 7 bases from J; junction bases left unmatched: 5. CDR3 protein: CAWSPDRGREQYF. The CDR3 DNA reads as TGTGCCTGGAGTCCAGACAGGGGGCGAGAGCAGTACTTC.

The V gene is TRBV14, the J gene TRBJ2-1, with 12 bases fitting TRBD2. Germline loops: CDR1 SGHDN, CDR2 FVKESK. V was pared by 7 bases and J by 7 bases, with 20 bases of the junction left unmatched. The CDR3 totals 19 residues. This CDR3 reads CASTAGETSGSGRRNEQFF. As DNA, the CDR3 is TGTGCCAGCACGGCGGGTGAGACTAGCGGGAGTGGGCGACGTAATGAGCAGTTCTTC.

The rearrangement uses TRBV5-1 and TRBJ2-3; 10 bases are shared with TRBD2. This CDR3 contains 18 residues. Germline trimming cut 2 bases from V and 2 bases from J; bases unmatched to any gene: 11. Looked up from germline, CDR1 is SGHRS and CDR2 is YFSETQ. The CDR3 loop is CASSFSPSGLAATDTQYF. The CDR3 nucleotides are TGCGCCAGCAGCTTCAGCCCAAGCGGACTAGCGGCCACAGATACGCAGTATTTT. Together with reference TRBV5-1 and TRBJ2-3, the CDR3 gives the full variable domain: KAGVTQTPRYLIKTRGQQVTLSCSPISGHRSVSWYQQTPGQGLQFLFEYFSETQRNKGNFPGRFSGRQFSNSRSEMNVSTLELGDSALYLCASSFSPSGLAATDTQYFGPGTRLTVL.

V usage is TRBV29-1 and J usage is TRBJ1-2; 9 bases are shared with TRBD1. Germline-derived CDR1 and CDR2 are SQVTM and ANQGSEA. Trimming removed 5 bases from V and 5 bases from J; junction bases left unmatched: 12. The CDR3 loop spans 15 amino acids. CDR3: CSVLVVGGQGYGYTF. CDR3 nucleotides: TGCAGCGTTTTGGTAGTGGGGGGACAGGGTTATGGCTACACCTTC. Based on the CDR3 plus reference TRBV29-1 and TRBJ1-2, the full variable domain is SAVISQKPSRDICQRGTSLTIQCQVDSQVTMMFWYRQQPGQSLTLIATANQGSEATYESGFVIDKFPISRPNLTFSTLTVSNMSPEDSSIYLCSVLVVGGQGYGYTFGSGTRLTVV.

The chain carries TRBV5-4 and TRBJ2-1, with 9 nucleotides matching TRBD2. V was clipped by 0 bases and J by 9 bases; unmatched bases: 7. The germline gives CDR1 SGHNT, CDR2 YYREEE (reference sequence). CDR3 length: 15 amino acids. As DNA, the CDR3 is TGTGCCAGCAGCTTGGTAGGGACTAGCAGTCGTGAGCAGTTCTTC. It codes for CASSLVGTSSREQFF.

The chain is built from TRBV6-5 and TRBJ1-4; the match to TRBD1 covers 7 bases. After removal of 3 bases from V and 5 bases from J, the junction contained 9 bases not matched to a gene. CDR3 length: 16 residues. The germline V gene has CDR1 MNHEY and CDR2 SVGAGI. The CDR3 is CASSYREQGINEKLFF. The CDR3 DNA follows: TGTGCCAGCAGTTATAGGGAACAGGGGATCAATGAAAAACTGTTTTTT.

The chain links TRBV2 to TRBJ1-3, with TRBD1 identical over 7 bases. Germline lookup yields CDR1 SNHLY and CDR2 FYNNEI. V shed 4 bases and J 4 bases; nucleotides not matched to a gene: 4. The CDR3 is 14 amino acids. CDR3 loop: CASSGQGVGNTIYF. In DNA, the CDR3 is TGTGCCAGCAGTGGACAGGGAGTGGGAAACACCATATATTTT.

The rearrangement uses TRBV30 and TRBJ2-2, with TRBD2 identical over 9 bases. Germline lookup yields CDR1 GTSNPN and CDR2 SVGIG (reference sequence). With V trimmed by 2 bases and J by 3 bases, 4 bases remained unmatched. This CDR3 spans 15 amino acids. As DNA, the CDR3 is TGTGCCTGGAGTCCCCTAGCGGGATACACCGGGGAGCTGTTTTTT. Translated: CAWSPLAGYTGELFF.

The J gene is TRBJ1-2, the V gene TRBV7-2; D gene uncertain. Germline-derived CDR1 and CDR2 are SGHTA and FQGNSA. The CDR3 contains 16 residues. V lost 1 base and J lost 4, with 16 bases in between. The CDR3 spells CASSLDSVFLSYGYTF. In DNA form, the CDR3 reads TGTGCCAGCAGCTTAGACTCCGTTTTCCTCTCCTATGGCTACACCTTC.

This chain links TRBV2 with TRBJ1-4, with D uncertain. Germline CDR1 is SNHLY and CDR2 is FYNNEI. The CDR3 loop spans 12 amino acids. Trimming left V 4 bases short and J 4 bases short, with 4 bases between. CDR3 sequence reads: CASSAHNEKLFF. Written as DNA, the CDR3 is TGTGCCAGCAGTGCCCATAATGAAAAACTGTTTTTT.

CDR3 bases: TGTGCCAGCAGCGTAGAGGCAGGGACAGGGGGCGTCAGTGAAAAACTGTTTTTT. Protein sequence: CASSVEAGTGGVSEKLFF. The chain employs TRBV9 and TRBJ1-4; 12 positions agree with TRBD1. The junction had 10 bases not matched to a gene; V was cut back by 0 bases and J by 7 bases. This CDR3 is built from 18 residues. The germline gives CDR1 SGDLS, CDR2 YYNGEE.

The rearrangement uses TRBV30 and TRBJ2-3, with D tentatively TRBD2 (5 bases). The CDR3 totals 13 residues. Germline V lookup: CDR1 GTSNPN, CDR2 SVGIG (reference sequence). Trimming removed 5 bases at V and 7 bases at J, with 16 bases between. CDR3 sequence reads: CAWGRGVQYTQYF. CDR3 in DNA: TGTGCCTGGGGACGGGGTGTTCAGTATACGCAGTATTTT.

The rearrangement links TRBV5-1 to TRBJ2-1; a weak D match, TRBD2 (6 bases). V lost 3 bases, J lost 9 bases, and 16 bases lay in between. The length of the CDR3 is 14 residues. Germline V gene lookup returns CDR1 SGHRS and CDR2 YFSETQ. CDR3 protein: CASSSGLPEGEQFF. The CDR3 DNA follows: TGCGCCAGCAGCTCGGGACTCCCCGAAGGTGAGCAGTTCTTC.

This rearrangement joins TRBV5-1 to TRBJ2-3; 14 nucleotides match TRBD2. CDR1 and CDR2 (germline): SGHRS, YFSETQ. CDR3 length equals 16 residues. The trim removed 5 bases at V and 4 bases at J, leaving 6 bases unmatched. CDR3 DNA sequence: TGCGCCAGCAGAACCGGGACTAGCGGGAGATCAGATACGCAGTATTTT. Translating it yields CASRTGTSGRSDTQYF.

The chain couples TRBV19 to TRBJ1-1, with no clear D. CDR1 LNHDA and CDR2 SQIVND come from the germline V gene (reference sequence). The CDR3 runs to 13 residues. Trimming cost V 5 bases and J 0 bases, with 7 bases left between them. The CDR3 sequence is CASSLTLNTEAFF. The DNA of the CDR3 is TGTGCCAGTAGTCTCACATTGAACACTGAAGCTTTCTTT.

The rearrangement joins TRBV7-9 to TRBJ2-3; tentative D call: TRBD2 (7 bases). The germline V gene has CDR1 SEHNR and CDR2 FQNEAQ (reference sequence). CDR3 size: 19 residues. V dropped 4 bases and J dropped 0 bases, with 23 bases sitting between them. The CDR3 is CASSYWTAGLSASTDTQYF. In DNA form, the CDR3 reads TGTGCCAGCAGCTACTGGACAGCGGGGTTGAGCGCCAGCACAGATACGCAGTATTTT.

The genes are TRBV11-2 and TRBJ1-5, with 7 bases identical to TRBD1. V lost 6 bases and J lost 3; bases outside the gene matches: 8. The CDR3 has 15 residues. CDR1 is SGHAT and CDR2 is FQNNGV in the germline V gene. CDR3 DNA sequence: TGTGCCAGCAGGAGCCCTGGACAGGTCAATCAGCCCCAGCATTTT. Protein sequence: CASRSPGQVNQPQHF.